Reported below is one T cell receptor beta chain. The protocol was immunoSEQ multiplex PCR, while the TCRdb copy is restricted to in-frame clones and leaves out a portion. The sample lists 110,000 or so clones; 70% to 90% were seen once. The sample belongs to a study of blood T cell repertoires in COVID-19. J was trimmed by 0 bases and V by 5 bases; bases with no gene match: 18. The germline V gene has CDR1 SGHTA and CDR2 FQGNSA. The CDR3 is 19 amino acids. The V call is TRBV7-2, the J call TRBJ2-5, with 7 bases lining up with TRBD2. The TCR comes from a man in his forties or fifties with acute or convalescent COVID-19. Material: peripheral blood. The CDR3: CASSTGLKHASLYQETQYF. In DNA, the CDR3 is TGTGCCAGCAGCACGGGACTAAAGCACGCATCGCTGTACCAAGAGACCCAGTACTTC. The full variable domain, in which reference TRBV7-2 and TRBJ2-5 provide the parts outside the CDR3, is GAGVSQSPSNKVTEKGKDVELRCDPISGHTALYWYRQSLGQGLEFLIYFQGNSAPDKSGLPSDRFSAERTGGSVSTLTIQRTQQEDSAVYLCASSTGLKHASLYQETQYFGPGTRLLVL.